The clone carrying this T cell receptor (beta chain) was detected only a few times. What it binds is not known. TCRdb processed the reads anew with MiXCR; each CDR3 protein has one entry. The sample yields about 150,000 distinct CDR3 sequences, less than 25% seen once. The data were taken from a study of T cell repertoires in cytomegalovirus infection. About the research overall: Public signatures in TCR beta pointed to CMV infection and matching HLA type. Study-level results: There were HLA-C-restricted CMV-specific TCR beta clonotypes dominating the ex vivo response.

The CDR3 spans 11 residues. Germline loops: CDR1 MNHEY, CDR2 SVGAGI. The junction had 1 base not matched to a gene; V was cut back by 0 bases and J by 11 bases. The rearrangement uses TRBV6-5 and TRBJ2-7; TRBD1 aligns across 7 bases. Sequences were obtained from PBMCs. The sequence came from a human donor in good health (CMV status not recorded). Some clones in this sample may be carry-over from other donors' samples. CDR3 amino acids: CASSYSTGKYF. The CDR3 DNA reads TGTGCCAGCAGTTACTCGACAGGGAAGTACTTC.